This entry concerns a single TCR beta chain. These data come from a study of blood T cell repertoires in COVID-19. For the study at large: The study drew acute and convalescent COVID-19 samples from the United States, Italy and Spain. T cells, B-cell-depleted T cells, or PBMCs provided the cDNA or gDNA that served as material.

CDR3 size: 14 residues. Trimming stripped 6 bases from V and 4 bases from J, with 13 bases between. Germline assignment: CDR1 SNHLY and CDR2 FYNNEI. Original analysis: Reference gene primer amplification in the assay estimated nucleated cell counts. Libraries were prepared by immunoSEQ multiplex PCR; TCRdb keeps only in-frame clonotypes and omits some of them. V and J calls plus clone size are reproduced from that table; the DNA served to infer D and trimming. In the table there are 55,000 to 80,000 clones, about four fifths of which are singletons. The chain uses TRBV2 and TRBJ2-1; D is possibly TRBD2 (6 bases). The origin of this receptor is a man between 50 and 59 years old with active COVID-19. Sample: peripheral blood. The CDR3 DNA reads TGTGCCAGCAGCGGACCGCGGGGATACAATGAGCAGTTCTTC. It specifies CASSGPRGYNEQFF.